Described below is a single TCR beta chain sequence and its context. Its target is unknown. These data come from a study of cytomegalovirus exposure and HLA in healthy donors. Findings of the study overall: Trimming of TCR beta V- and J-genes showed a link, identified in a later analysis, to a missense DCLRE1C variant. With DRB1 most and HLA-C fewest, TCR association rates differed between HLA loci in a later analysis.

Germline values: CDR1 MDHEN, CDR2 SYDVKM. V lost 5 bases to trimming and J lost 5 bases; unmatched junction nucleotides: 10. The CDR3 is made up of 16 amino acids. PCR was performed using 60 Vbeta and 13 Jbeta primers. Source study methods: Unique TCR beta chains numbered about 79 million in a later analysis, with around 10 million shared. Generated by immunoSEQ multiplex PCR, the TCRdb table keeps only in-frame clones and is missing some. For V, J and clone size, that table is used; D and trimming come from the DNA. The profile shows fewer than 250,000 clones, roughly four fifths of them singletons. V is TRBV28 and J is TRBJ1-5, with 9 bases matching TRBD1. The sequence came from a man between 18 and 29 years old in good health and CMV-seronegative. The material sequenced was PBMCs. This CDR3 reads CASSPGGQGGDQPQHF. CDR3 DNA sequence: TGTGCCAGCAGTCCTGGGGGACAGGGTGGCGATCAGCCCCAGCATTTT.